Listed below are T cell receptor beta chains from one sample, sequenced in a study of blood T cells in healthy people across ages. TCRdb used MiXCR to reprocess the 5' RACE reads, holding one entry per CDR3 protein. The sample records about 640,000 distinct CDR3 sequences, around 54% being singletons. The sample consisted of blood. These receptors were obtained from a man in his sixties in good health. The CDR3 runs from the conserved cysteine through the conserved F or W. The D gene is left open where the match is weak. Size is omitted from some rows. Given values are once, few, many or a class for expanded clones.

clone size	V gene	J gene	D gene	CDR3 protein	CDR3 DNA
-	TRBV2	TRBJ1-1	TRBD1	CASRGPGGLNTEAFF	TGTGCCAGCAGGGGGCCAGGGGGCCTGAACACTGAAGCTTTCTTT
few	TRBV29-1	TRBJ2-5	TRBD1	CSGGHRGQETQYF	TGCAGCGGGGGACACAGGGGCCAAGAGACCCAGTACTTC
-	TRBV3-1	TRBJ2-1	-	CASSPLRGLGNEQFF	TGTGCCAGCAGCCCCCTCCGGGGGCTGGGCAATGAGCAGTTCTTC
-	TRBV11-2	TRBJ2-7	-	CASSLWDGSYEQYF	TGTGCCAGCAGCCTATGGGACGGGAGCTACGAGCAGTACTTC
few	TRBV5-1	TRBJ2-1	TRBD1	CASLRDSAPNNEQFF	TGCGCCAGCCTCCGGGACAGTGCTCCAAACAATGAGCAGTTCTTC
once	TRBV4-1	TRBJ2-3	-	CASSQEGSGADTQYF	TGCGCCAGCAGCCAAGAAGGGTCAGGGGCAGATACGCAGTATTTT
few	TRBV20-1	TRBJ1-6	-	CSARVPNNSPLHF	TGCAGTGCTAGAGTCCCCAATAATTCACCCCTCCACTTT
-	TRBV5-1	TRBJ2-3	-	CASSLEGAHDTDTQYF	TGCGCCAGCAGTCTGGAGGGGGCCCATGACACAGATACGCAGTATTTT
-	TRBV12-3/TRBV12-4	TRBJ2-3	-	CASSILVRPDTQYF	TGTGCCAGCAGCATACTAGTCCGCCCAGATACGCAGTATTTT
-	TRBV3-1	TRBJ2-5	-	CASSQDTGSGTQYF	TGTGCCAGCAGCCAAGATACGGGGTCTGGGACCCAGTACTTC
-	TRBV4-1	TRBJ2-5	TRBD2	CASNRGGRETQYF	TGCGCCAGCAACCGGGGGGGCCGGGAGACCCAGTACTTC
few	TRBV24-1	TRBJ2-1	-	CATSDQGQEQFF	TGTGCCACCAGTGACCAGGGACAAGAGCAGTTCTTC
few	TRBV12-3/TRBV12-4	TRBJ1-2	TRBD1	CASSLLAGGGYGYTF	TGTGCCAGCAGTTTACTGGCAGGGGGCGGCTATGGCTACACCTTC
few	TRBV3-1	TRBJ2-7	TRBD1	CASSPYRGHSYEQYF	TGTGCCAGCAGCCCCTACAGGGGACACTCCTACGAGCAGTACTTC
few	TRBV11-2	TRBJ1-2	-	CASSLDTSQPYTF	TGTGCCAGCAGCTTAGACACCAGCCAGCCCTACACCTTC
few	TRBV18	TRBJ2-2	-	CASSPSGNTGELFF	TGTGCCAGCTCACCGTCGGGGAACACCGGGGAGCTGTTTTTT
-	TRBV29-1	TRBJ2-3	TRBD1	CSASQGQAHTDTQYF	TGCAGCGCCTCCCAGGGACAGGCCCACACAGATACGCAGTATTTT
-	TRBV12-3/TRBV12-4	TRBJ2-7	-	CASILGLASHEQYF	TGTGCCAGCATTTTAGGGCTAGCGAGCCATGAGCAGTACTTC
-	TRBV6-1	TRBJ2-3	-	CASGAGADTQYF	TGTGCCAGCGGGGCAGGGGCAGATACGCAGTATTTT
-	TRBV20-1	TRBJ1-2	-	CRAGPQGQNNYGYTF	TGCAGAGCGGGTCCACAGGGACAAAATAACTATGGCTACACCTTC
-	TRBV7-2	TRBJ2-3	TRBD2	CASSLVGGGNTDTQYF	TGTGCCAGCAGCTTAGTCGGCGGGGGGAACACAGATACGCAGTATTTT
few	TRBV12-3/TRBV12-4	TRBJ2-5	-	CASSFRRSSQETQYF	TGTGCCAGCAGTTTCAGGAGATCTAGTCAAGAGACCCAGTACTTC
-	TRBV5-1	TRBJ2-5	TRBD2	CASKRGTQETQYF	TGCGCCAGCAAGCGGGGAACCCAAGAGACCCAGTACTTC
-	TRBV20-1	TRBJ1-2	TRBD1	CSARDREVGGYTF	TGCAGTGCTAGGGACAGGGAAGTAGGGGGCTACACCTTC
few	TRBV4-1	TRBJ1-1	-	CASSPNLGGTEAFF	TGCGCCAGCAGCCCCAATTTGGGAGGCACTGAAGCTTTCTTT
once	TRBV12-3/TRBV12-4	TRBJ2-3	-	CASKWTGGAGDTQYF	TGTGCCAGCAAATGGACAGGAGGGGCCGGAGATACGCAGTATTTT
-	TRBV12-3/TRBV12-4	TRBJ2-7	-	CASSLYKGIGYEQYF	TGTGCCAGCAGTTTGTATAAAGGGATAGGCTACGAGCAGTACTTC
-	TRBV12-3/TRBV12-4	TRBJ2-5	-	CASKGGGETQYF	TGTGCCAGCAAAGGGGGGGGAGAGACCCAGTACTTC
few	TRBV7-9	TRBJ2-5	TRBD2	CASSATLAGETQYF	TGTGCCAGCAGCGCCACACTAGCGGGAGAGACCCAGTACTTC
-	TRBV7-2	TRBJ1-4	TRBD1	CASSTQTGVLFF	TGTGCCAGCAGCACGCAGACAGGGGTACTGTTTTTT
-	TRBV7-9	TRBJ2-7	-	CASSLRWGNEQYF	TGTGCCAGCAGCCTCCGGTGGGGGAACGAGCAGTACTTC
many	TRBV4-2	TRBJ2-5	TRBD1	CASSQGTGGQETQYF	TGTGCCAGCAGCCAGGGGACAGGGGGTCAAGAGACCCAGTACTTC
-	TRBV11-2	TRBJ1-4	-	CASSPDRHEKLFF	TGTGCCAGCAGCCCGGACAGACATGAAAAACTGTTTTTT
-	TRBV9	TRBJ2-1	-	CASSPRRPGSNEQFF	TGTGCCAGCAGCCCGAGGAGACCCGGTAGCAATGAGCAGTTCTTC
few	TRBV20-1	TRBJ1-4	-	CNARVVGEKLFF	TGCAATGCTAGGGTGGTTGGCGAAAAACTGTTTTTT
-	TRBV28	TRBJ1-5	-	CATKLPQGGSNQPQHF	TGTGCCACCAAACTTCCCCAGGGAGGTAGCAATCAGCCCCAGCATTTT
-	TRBV7-6	TRBJ2-5	-	CASSSHAETQYF	TGTGCCAGCAGCTCTCACGCGGAGACCCAGTACTTC
-	TRBV2	TRBJ1-6	-	CASRPDGAGNSPLHF	TGTGCCAGCAGGCCGGACGGGGCGGGGAATTCACCCCTCCACTTT
-	TRBV6-2/TRBV6-3	TRBJ2-2	-	CASSYSSLQVGGLFF	TGTGCCAGCAGTTACTCGTCTCTACAAGTTGGGGGGCTGTTTTTT
-	TRBV29-1	TRBJ1-6	-	CSVGDSSYNSPLHF	TGCAGCGTTGGAGACAGCTCCTATAATTCACCCCTCCACTTT
few	TRBV5-5	TRBJ1-1	-	CASSLEGTRGTEAFF	TGTGCCAGCAGCTTGGAAGGGACCAGGGGCACTGAAGCTTTCTTT
-	TRBV5-4	TRBJ2-1	TRBD2	CASKGLAGASDNEQFF	TGTGCCAGCAAGGGACTAGCGGGGGCATCAGACAATGAGCAGTTCTTC